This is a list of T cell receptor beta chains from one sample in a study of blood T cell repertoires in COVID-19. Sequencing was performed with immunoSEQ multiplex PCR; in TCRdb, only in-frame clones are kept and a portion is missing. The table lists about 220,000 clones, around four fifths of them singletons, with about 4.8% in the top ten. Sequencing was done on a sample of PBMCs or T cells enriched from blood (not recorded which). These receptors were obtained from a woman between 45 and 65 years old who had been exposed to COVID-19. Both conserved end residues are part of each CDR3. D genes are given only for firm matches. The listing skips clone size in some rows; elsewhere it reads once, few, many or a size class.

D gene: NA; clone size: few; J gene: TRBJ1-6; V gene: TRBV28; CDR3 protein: CAILAGGGADNSPLHF; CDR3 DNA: TGTGCCATCCTAGCAGGTGGGGGGGCCGATAATTCACCCCTCCACTTT
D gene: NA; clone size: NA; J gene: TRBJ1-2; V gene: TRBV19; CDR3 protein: CASRGARYGYTF; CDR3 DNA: TGTGCCAGTCGGGGGGCTAGGTATGGCTACACCTTC
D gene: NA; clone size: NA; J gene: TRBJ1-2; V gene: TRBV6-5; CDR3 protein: CASSHGYGYTF; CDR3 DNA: TGTGCCAGCAGCCACGGGTATGGCTACACCTTC
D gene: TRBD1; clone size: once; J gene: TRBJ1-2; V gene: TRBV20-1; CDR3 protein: CSASLGGQVGGYTF; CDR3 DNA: TGCAGTGCTAGTTTAGGAGGACAGGTGGGGGGCTACACCTTC
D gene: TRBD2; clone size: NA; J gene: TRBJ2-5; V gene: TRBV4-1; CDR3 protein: CASSQVGLAGGETQYF; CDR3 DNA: TGCGCCAGCAGCCAAGTTGGACTAGCGGGGGGAGAGACCCAGTACTTC
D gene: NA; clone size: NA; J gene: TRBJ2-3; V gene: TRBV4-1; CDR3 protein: CASSQDEGVTDTQYF; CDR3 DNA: TGCGCCAGCAGCCAAGATGAGGGGGTCACAGATACGCAGTATTTT
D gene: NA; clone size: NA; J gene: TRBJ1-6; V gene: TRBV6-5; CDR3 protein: CASRDRSSYNSPLHF; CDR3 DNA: TGTGCCAGCAGGGACAGAAGCTCCTATAATTCACCCCTCCACTTT
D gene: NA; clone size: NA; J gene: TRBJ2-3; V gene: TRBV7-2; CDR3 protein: CASSSRTPRHSTDTQYF; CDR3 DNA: TGTGCCAGCAGCTCCCGGACTCCCAGACATAGCACAGATACGCAGTATTTT
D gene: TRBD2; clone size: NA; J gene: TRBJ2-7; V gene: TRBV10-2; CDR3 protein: CASSETSGGSYEQYF; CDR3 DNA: TGCGCCAGCAGTGAAACTAGCGGGGGTTCCTACGAGCAGTACTTC
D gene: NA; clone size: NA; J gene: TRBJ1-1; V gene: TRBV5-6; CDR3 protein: CASSSVWNTEAFF; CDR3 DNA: TGTGCCAGCAGCTCCGTATGGAACACTGAAGCTTTCTTT
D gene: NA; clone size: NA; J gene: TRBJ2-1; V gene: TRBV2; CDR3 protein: CASSGGVVDVEQFF; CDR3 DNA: TGTGCCAGCAGTGGGGGGGTGGTCGATGTTGAGCAGTTCTTC
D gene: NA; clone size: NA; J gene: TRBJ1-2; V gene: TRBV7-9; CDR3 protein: CASSLTEYGYTF; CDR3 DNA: TGTGCCAGCAGCCTCACAGAGTATGGCTACACCTTC
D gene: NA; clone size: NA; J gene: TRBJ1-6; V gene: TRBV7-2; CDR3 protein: CASSTGTMGSPLHF; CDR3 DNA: TGTGCCAGCTCCACCGGGACTATGGGTTCACCCCTCCACTTT
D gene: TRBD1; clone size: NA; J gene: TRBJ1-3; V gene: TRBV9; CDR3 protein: CASSEGQGSSGNTIYF; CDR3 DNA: TGTGCCAGCAGCGAAGGACAGGGGAGCTCTGGAAACACCATATATTTT
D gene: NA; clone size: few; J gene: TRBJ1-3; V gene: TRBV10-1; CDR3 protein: CASSGQSGNTIYF; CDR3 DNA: TGCGCCAGCAGTGGACAATCTGGAAACACCATATATTTT
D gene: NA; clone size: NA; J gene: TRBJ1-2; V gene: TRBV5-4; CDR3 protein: CASSPDYTYGYTF; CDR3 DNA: TGTGCCAGCAGCCCCGACTATACCTATGGCTACACCTTC
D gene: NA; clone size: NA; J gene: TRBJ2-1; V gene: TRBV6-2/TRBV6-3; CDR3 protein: CASSQSWLGDDEQFF; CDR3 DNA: TGTGCCAGCAGCCAATCATGGCTAGGGGATGATGAGCAGTTCTTC
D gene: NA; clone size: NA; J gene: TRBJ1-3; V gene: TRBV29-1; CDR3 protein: CSVRQDSGNTIYF; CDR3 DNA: TGCAGCGTTAGACAGGACTCTGGAAACACCATATATTTT
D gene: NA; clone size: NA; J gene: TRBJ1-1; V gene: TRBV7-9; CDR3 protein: CASSPWTAEMNTEAFF; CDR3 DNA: TGTGCCAGCAGCCCATGGACAGCTGAGATGAACACTGAAGCTTTCTTT
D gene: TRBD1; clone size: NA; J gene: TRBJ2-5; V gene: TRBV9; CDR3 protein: CASSVGQGETQYF; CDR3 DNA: TGTGCCAGCAGCGTCGGACAGGGAGAGACCCAGTACTTC
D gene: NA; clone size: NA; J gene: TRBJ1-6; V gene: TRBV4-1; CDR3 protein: CASSQGKAPGSPLHF; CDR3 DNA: TGCGCCAGCAGCCAAGGAAAGGCCCCCGGGTCACCCCTCCACTTT
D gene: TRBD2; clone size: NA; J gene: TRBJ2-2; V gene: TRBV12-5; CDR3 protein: CASGSPGTNKRGTGELFF; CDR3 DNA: TGTGCTAGTGGTTCTCCCGGGACTAACAAAAGGGGCACCGGGGAGCTGTTTTTT
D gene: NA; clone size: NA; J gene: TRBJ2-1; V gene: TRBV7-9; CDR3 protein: CASSLGDTYNEQFF; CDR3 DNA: TGTGCCAGCAGCTTAGGGGACACTTACAATGAGCAGTTCTTC
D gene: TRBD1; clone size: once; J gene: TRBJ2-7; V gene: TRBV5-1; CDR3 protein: CASSLTGAYEQYF; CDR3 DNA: TGCGCCAGCAGCTTGACAGGGGCCTACGAGCAGTACTTC
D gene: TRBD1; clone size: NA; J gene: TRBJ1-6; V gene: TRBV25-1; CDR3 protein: CASSPGTGSYNSPLHF; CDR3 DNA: TGTGCCAGCAGCCCCGGGACAGGCTCCTATAATTCACCCCTCCACTTT
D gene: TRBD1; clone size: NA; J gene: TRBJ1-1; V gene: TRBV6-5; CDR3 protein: CASSTGAATEAFF; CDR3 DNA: TGTGCCAGCAGTACAGGGGCGGCGACTGAAGCTTTCTTT
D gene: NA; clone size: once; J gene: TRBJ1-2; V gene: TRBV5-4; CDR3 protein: CASSLFGSNLYGYTF; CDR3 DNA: TGTGCCAGCAGCTTGTTCGGTTCAAATCTCTATGGCTACACCTTC
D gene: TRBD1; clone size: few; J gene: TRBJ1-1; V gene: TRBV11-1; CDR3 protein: CASSSSGQTKAFF; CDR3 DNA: TGTGCCAGCAGCTCCTCGGGACAGACGAAGGCTTTCTTT
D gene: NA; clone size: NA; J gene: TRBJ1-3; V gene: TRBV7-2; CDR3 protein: CASSLNQGIAPPRNTIYF; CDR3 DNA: TGTGCCAGCAGCTTAAATCAGGGGATAGCCCCACCTCGGAACACCATATATTTT
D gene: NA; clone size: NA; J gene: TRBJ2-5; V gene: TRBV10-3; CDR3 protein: CAISSGVEETQYF; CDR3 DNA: TGTGCCATCAGCTCAGGCGTAGAAGAGACCCAGTACTTC
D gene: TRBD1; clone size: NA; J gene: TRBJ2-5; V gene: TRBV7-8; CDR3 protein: CASSFMGTGAETQYF; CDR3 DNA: TGTGCCAGCAGCTTTATGGGGACAGGGGCCGAGACCCAGTACTTC
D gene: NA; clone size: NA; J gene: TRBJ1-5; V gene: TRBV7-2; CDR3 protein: CASSSHRESRNQPQHF; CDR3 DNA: TGTGCCAGCAGCTCCCACAGGGAGAGTCGCAATCAGCCCCAGCATTTT
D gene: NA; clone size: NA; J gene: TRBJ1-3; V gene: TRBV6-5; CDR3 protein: CASSPDTYGNTIYF; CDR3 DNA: TGTGCCAGCTCGCCTGACACGTATGGAAACACCATATATTTT
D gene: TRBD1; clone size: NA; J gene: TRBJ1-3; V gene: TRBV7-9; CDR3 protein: CASSPWDREFINTIYF; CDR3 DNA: TGTGCCAGCAGCCCTTGGGACAGGGAATTTATAAACACCATATATTTT
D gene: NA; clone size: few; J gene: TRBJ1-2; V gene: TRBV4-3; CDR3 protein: CASSQGEDRPHGYTF; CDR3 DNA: TGCGCCAGCAGCCAGGGAGAAGACAGGCCCCATGGCTACACCTTC
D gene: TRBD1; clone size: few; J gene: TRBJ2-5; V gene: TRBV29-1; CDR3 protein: CSGRTGGETQYF; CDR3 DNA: TGCAGCGGCCGGACAGGGGGAGAGACCCAGTACTTC